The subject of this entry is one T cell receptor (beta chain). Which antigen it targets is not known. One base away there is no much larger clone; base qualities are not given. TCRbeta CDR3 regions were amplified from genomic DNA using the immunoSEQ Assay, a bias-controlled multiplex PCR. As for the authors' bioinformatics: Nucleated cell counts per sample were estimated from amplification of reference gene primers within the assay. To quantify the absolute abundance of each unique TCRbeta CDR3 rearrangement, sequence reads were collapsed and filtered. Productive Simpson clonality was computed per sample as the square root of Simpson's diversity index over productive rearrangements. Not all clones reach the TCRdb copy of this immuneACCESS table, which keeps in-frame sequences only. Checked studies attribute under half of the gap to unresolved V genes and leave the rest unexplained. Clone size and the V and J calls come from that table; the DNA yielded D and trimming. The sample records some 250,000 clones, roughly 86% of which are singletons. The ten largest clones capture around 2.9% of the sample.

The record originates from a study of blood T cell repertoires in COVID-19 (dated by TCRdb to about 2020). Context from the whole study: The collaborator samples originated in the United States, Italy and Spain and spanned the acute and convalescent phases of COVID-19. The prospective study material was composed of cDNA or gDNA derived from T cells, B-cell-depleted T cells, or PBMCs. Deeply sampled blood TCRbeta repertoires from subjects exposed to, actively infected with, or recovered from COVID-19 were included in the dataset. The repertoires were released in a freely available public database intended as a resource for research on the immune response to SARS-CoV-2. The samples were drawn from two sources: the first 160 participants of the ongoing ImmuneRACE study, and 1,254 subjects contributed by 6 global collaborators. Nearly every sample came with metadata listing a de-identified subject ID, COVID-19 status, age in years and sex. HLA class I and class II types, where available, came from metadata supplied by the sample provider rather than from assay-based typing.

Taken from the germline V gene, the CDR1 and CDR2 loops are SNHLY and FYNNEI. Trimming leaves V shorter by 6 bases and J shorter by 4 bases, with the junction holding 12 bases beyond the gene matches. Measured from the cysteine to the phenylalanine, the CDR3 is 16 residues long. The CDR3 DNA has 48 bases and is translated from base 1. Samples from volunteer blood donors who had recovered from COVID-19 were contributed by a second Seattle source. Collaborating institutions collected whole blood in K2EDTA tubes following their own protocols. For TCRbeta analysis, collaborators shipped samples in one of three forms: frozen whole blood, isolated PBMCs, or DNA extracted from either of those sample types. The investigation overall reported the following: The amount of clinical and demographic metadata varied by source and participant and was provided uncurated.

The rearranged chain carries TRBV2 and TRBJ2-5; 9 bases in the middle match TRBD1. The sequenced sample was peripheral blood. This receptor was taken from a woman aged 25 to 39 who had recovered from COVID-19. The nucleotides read TGTGCCAGCAGCGCACCGACAGGGGGTCTTTTAGAGACCCAGTACTTC. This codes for CASSAPTGGLLETQYF. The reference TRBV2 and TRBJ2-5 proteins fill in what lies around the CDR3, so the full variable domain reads EPEVTQTPSHQVTQMGQEVILRCVPISNHLYFYWYRQILGQKVEFLVSFYNNEISEKSEIFDDQFSVERPDGSNFTLKIRSTKLEDSAMYFCASSAPTGGLLETQYFGPGTRLLVL.